Presented here are 18 T cell receptor beta chains from one specimen sequenced in a study of blood T cell repertoires in COVID-19. Here immunoSEQ multiplex PCR was the method, and the copy in TCRdb shows in-frame clones only, minus some. This sample has 270,000 or so clones, with 82% found just once. The sample was peripheral blood. These receptors originate from a young woman with acute or convalescent COVID-19.

The rearrangement uses TRBV15 and TRBJ2-7; 8 positions agree with TRBD2. The CDR3 is 14 residues long. After removal of 3 bases from V and 2 bases from J, the junction contained 3 bases not matched to a gene. Germline V CDR1 and CDR2: LNHNV, YYDKDF (reference sequence). This chain's CDR3 is CATSSDSGTYEQYF. The DNA for the CDR3 is TGTGCCACCAGCAGTGATAGCGGGACCTACGAGCAGTACTTC. Using reference TRBV15 and TRBJ2-7 for the parts outside the CDR3, the full variable domain is DAMVIQNPRYQVTQFGKPVTLSCSQTLNHNVMYWYQQKSSQAPKLLFHYYDKDFNNEADTPDNFQSRRPNTSFCFLDIRSPGLGDTAMYLCATSSDSGTYEQYFGPGTRLTVT.

This clone was seen a single time. This chain joins TRBV6-5 and TRBJ1-5, with 7 bases that match TRBD1. The trim removed 0 bases at V and 5 bases at J, leaving 4 bases unmatched. This CDR3 region has 15 residues. Germline loops: CDR1 MNHEY, CDR2 SVGAGI. The CDR3 DNA sequence: TGTGCCAGCAGTTACTCAGGGGGCGTGGATCAGCCCCAGCATTTT. Translating it yields CASSYSGGVDQPQHF.

The V gene is TRBV28, the J gene TRBJ1-4; the D gene is possibly TRBD1 (6 bases). Per germline, CDR1 MDHEN and CDR2 SYDVKM. Deletions cut 3 bases from V and 5 bases from J, with 13 bases between. This CDR3 comprises 15 residues. The CDR3, as DNA: TGTGCCAGCAGTTTCCCTAGGACAGTAAATGAAAAACTGTTTTTT. Amino acid sequence: CASSFPRTVNEKLFF. Drawing the rest from reference TRBV28 and TRBJ1-4, the complete variable domain is DVKVTQSSRYLVKRTGEKVFLECVQDMDHENMFWYRQDPGLGLRLIYFSYDVKMKEKGDIPEGYSVSREKKERFSLILESASTNQTSMYLCASSFPRTVNEKLFFGSGTQLSVL.

The CDR3 nucleotides read TGTGCCAGCAGTATGGGGCATTCGGATGAAAAACTGTTTTTT. This sequence encodes CASSMGHSDEKLFF. The V gene is TRBV6-5, the J gene TRBJ1-4, with D possibly matching TRBD1 (5 bases). This CDR3 is 14 amino acids long. V was shortened by 5 bases and J by 6 bases, with 13 bases between the two germline ends. Germline assignment: CDR1 MNHEY and CDR2 SVGAGI.

This clone was observed a few times. The chain couples TRBV19 to TRBJ2-1; D possibly corresponds to TRBD2 (6 bases). The V and J ends lost 1 base and 3 bases respectively, with 10 bases between them. Germline lookup yields CDR1 LNHDA and CDR2 SQIVND (reference sequence). The CDR3 has 15 amino acids. The CDR3 loop reads CASSIGREHYNEQFF. In DNA form, the CDR3 reads TGTGCCAGTAGTATAGGGCGGGAACACTACAATGAGCAGTTCTTC.

The chain is built from TRBV18 and TRBJ2-1; weak D call: TRBD2 (7 bases). This CDR3 has 14 amino acids. Between the trimmed V and J ends, which lost 6 bases and 6 bases, there was a span of 15 bases. Germline loops: CDR1 KGHSH, CDR2 LQKENI. Here the CDR3 reads CASSGGPGSNEQFF. The CDR3 coding sequence is TGTGCCAGCTCCGGGGGGCCGGGATCCAATGAGCAGTTCTTC.

The CDR3 DNA reads TGTGCCAGCAGTTACTCGGTCAGGAACACCGGGGAGCTGTTTTTT. It is translated as CASSYSVRNTGELFF. The chain joins TRBV6-5 to TRBJ2-2, with no clear D. This CDR3 has 15 amino acids. Trimming removed 0 bases from V and 1 base from J, with 6 bases in between. Germline assignment: CDR1 MNHEY and CDR2 SVGAGI.

V and J are TRBV6-5 and TRBJ1-1; no firm D call. Germline CDR1 MNHEY, CDR2 SVGAGI. V dropped 6 bases and J dropped 0 bases, with 8 bases sitting between them. This CDR3 region has 13 residues. Here the CDR3 DNA reads TGTGCCAGCAGATTCACTTTGAACACTGAAGCTTTCTTT. This translates into CASRFTLNTEAFF.

This clone has only one observation. CDR3 coding DNA: TGTGCCAGCAGTCCCATAGGCGGGAGGGCAACGTACGAGCAGTACTTC. This sequence encodes CASSPIGGRATYEQYF. V is TRBV28 and J is TRBJ2-7; 9 bases agree with TRBD2. The CDR3 is 16 amino acids. Germline CDR1 and CDR2: MDHEN and SYDVKM. V dropped 5 bases and J dropped 4; count of bases not matched to a gene: 12. The complete variable domain, with remaining parts taken from reference TRBV28 and TRBJ2-7, reads DVKVTQSSRYLVKRTGEKVFLECVQDMDHENMFWYRQDPGLGLRLIYFSYDVKMKEKGDIPEGYSVSREKKERFSLILESASTNQTSMYLCASSPIGGRATYEQYFGPGTRLTVT.

This clone has just a few counts. J is TRBJ1-2 and V is TRBV11-2; D unclear. V gave up 1 base and J gave up 1 base, with 7 bases separating them. Germline CDR1 is SGHAT and CDR2 is FQNNGV. The length of the CDR3 is 14 residues. CDR3 nucleotide sequence: TGTGCCAGCAGCTTAGCCCAAATTAACTATGGCTACACCTTC. Protein: CASSLAQINYGYTF.

This chain uses TRBV19 with TRBJ1-2; possible D gene TRBD1, 5 bases. Germline V gene lookup returns CDR1 LNHDA and CDR2 SQIVND (reference sequence). This CDR3 spans 13 amino acids. Trimming removed 8 bases at V and 4 bases at J, with 14 bases between. The CDR3 region has the DNA TGTGCCAGTGCCCAGGGTTCGGGCTATGGCTACACCTTC. It translates to CASAQGSGYGYTF.

This sequence joins TRBV2 and TRBJ1-2; D not certain. The V gene's germline CDR1 is SNHLY and CDR2 FYNNEI. The CDR3 is made up of 13 amino acids. V was trimmed by 6 bases and J by 3 bases, leaving 11 bases between them. CDR3 bases: TGTGCCAGCAGCCCTGACCAGGACTATGGCTACACCTTC. Its protein product is CASSPDQDYGYTF.

The rearrangement joins TRBV12-3 or TRBV12-4 to TRBJ1-1; D is ambiguous. The CDR3 extends over 12 amino acids. Trimming took 8 bases from V and 3 from J, leaving 10 bases between them. The CDR3 loop reads CASEGLDTEAFF. In DNA, the CDR3 is TGTGCCAGCGAGGGTTTGGACACTGAAGCTTTCTTT.

The genes are TRBV9 and TRBJ2-1; TRBD2 might be the D (6 bases). The CDR3 consists of 16 residues. Trimming removed 0 bases at V and 2 bases at J, with 12 bases between. CDR1 and CDR2 from the germline V gene are SGDLS and YYNGEE. The CDR3 spells CASSVESQRAYNEQFF. The CDR3 DNA reads TGTGCCAGCAGCGTAGAGTCCCAGCGGGCCTACAATGAGCAGTTCTTC.

This clone was detected only once. The chain employs TRBV9 and TRBJ1-2, with TRBD1 identical over 8 bases. The CDR3 loop spans 15 amino acids. The germline V gene encodes CDR1 SGDLS and CDR2 YYNGEE. The trim removed 3 bases at V and 7 bases at J, leaving 11 bases unmatched. As DNA, the CDR3 is TGTGCCAGCAGCGCTGGGACGACAGGGGTTGGTGGCTACACCTTC. Translated: CASSAGTTGVGGYTF.

The chain recombines TRBV30 with TRBJ1-1; no reliable D call. Germline V gene lookup returns CDR1 GTSNPN and CDR2 SVGIG (reference sequence). The CDR3 covers 11 residues. V lost 3 bases, J lost 3 bases, and 5 bases lay in between. The DNA for the CDR3 is TGTGCCTGGAGCACATACACTGAAGCTTTCTTT. This translates into CAWSTYTEAFF.

The CDR3 is CASSSPSSYTQYF. CDR3 sequence (DNA): TGTGCCAGCAGCTCCCCCTCCTCGTATACGCAGTATTTT. The chain carries TRBV7-3 and TRBJ2-3; D gene uncertain. The V end lost 4 bases, the J end lost 7 bases, and 12 bases lay between the germline ends. In germline, CDR1 is SGHTA, CDR2 FQGTGA. The CDR3 covers 13 residues. Filled out from reference TRBV7-3 and TRBJ2-3, the complete variable domain reads GAGVSQTPSNKVTEKGKYVELRCDPISGHTALYWYRQSLGQGPEFLIYFQGTGAADDSGLPNDRFFAVRPEGSVSTLKIQRTERGDSAVYLCASSSPSSYTQYFGPGTRLTVL.

This chain joins TRBV28 and TRBJ2-1, with 8 bases fitting TRBD2. The CDR3 spans 19 residues. Germline assignment: CDR1 MDHEN and CDR2 SYDVKM. Trimming removed 7 bases from V and 4 bases from J; junction bases left unmatched: 21. The CDR3 bases are TGTGCCAGCAACTCCCCCCCCACAAAAAGCGGGAGCCTTTACAATGAGCAGTTCTTC. The encoded protein is CASNSPPTKSGSLYNEQFF.